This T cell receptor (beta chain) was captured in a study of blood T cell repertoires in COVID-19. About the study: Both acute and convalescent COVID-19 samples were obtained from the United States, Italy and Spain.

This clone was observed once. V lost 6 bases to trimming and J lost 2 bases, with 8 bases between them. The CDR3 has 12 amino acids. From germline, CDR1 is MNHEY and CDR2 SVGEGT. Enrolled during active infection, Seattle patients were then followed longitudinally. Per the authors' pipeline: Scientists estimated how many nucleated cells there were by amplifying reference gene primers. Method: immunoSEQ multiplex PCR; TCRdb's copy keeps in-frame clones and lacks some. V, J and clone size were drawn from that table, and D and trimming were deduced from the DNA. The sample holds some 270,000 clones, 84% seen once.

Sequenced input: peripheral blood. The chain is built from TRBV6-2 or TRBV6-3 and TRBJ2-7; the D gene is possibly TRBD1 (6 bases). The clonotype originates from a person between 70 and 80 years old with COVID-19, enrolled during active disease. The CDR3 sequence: CASSDRTYEQYF. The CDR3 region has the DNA TGTGCCAGCAGCGACAGGACCTACGAGCAGTACTTC.